This T cell receptor beta chain was recorded in a study of blood T cell repertoires in COVID-19. Study as a whole: Italy, Spain and the United States were the sources of the convalescent and acute COVID-19 samples. PBMCs, B-cell-depleted T cells, or T cells provided the cDNA or gDNA that made up the material.

V was shortened by 0 bases and J by 4 bases, with 10 bases between the two germline ends. The CDR3 loop spans 15 amino acids. Germline V gives CDR1 LNHNV, CDR2 YYDKDF (reference sequence). Enrolled during active infection, Seattle patients were then followed longitudinally. Per the original data handling: Amplification from reference gene primers served as the basis for estimated nucleated cell counts. Sequenced by immunoSEQ multiplex PCR; TCRdb stores in-frame clones only, minus some. The V and J calls and clone size come from that table; D and trimming were worked out from the DNA. This table holds 75,000 to 95,000 clones, roughly 89% found once.

Source material: peripheral blood. The chain has TRBV15 and TRBJ2-1; possible D gene TRBD2, 5 bases. This receptor was obtained from a woman in her sixties or seventies with COVID-19, enrolled during active disease. CDR3: CATSRDLRLYNEQFF. The CDR3 bases are TGTGCCACCAGCAGAGATTTGAGACTATACAATGAGCAGTTCTTC.